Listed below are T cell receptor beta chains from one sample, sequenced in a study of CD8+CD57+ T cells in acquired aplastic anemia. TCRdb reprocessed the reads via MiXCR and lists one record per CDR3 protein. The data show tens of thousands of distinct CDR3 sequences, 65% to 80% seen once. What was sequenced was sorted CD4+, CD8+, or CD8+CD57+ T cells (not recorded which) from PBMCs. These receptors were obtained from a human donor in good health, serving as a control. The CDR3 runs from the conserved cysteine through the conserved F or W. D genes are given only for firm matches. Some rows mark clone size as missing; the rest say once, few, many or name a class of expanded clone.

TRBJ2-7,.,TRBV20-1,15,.,CSASPKGSGSYEQYF,TGCAGTGCTAGCCCCAAGGGCTCGGGCTCCTACGAGCAGTACTTC
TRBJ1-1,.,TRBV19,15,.,CASSIVSDMNTEAFF,TGTGCCAGTAGTATAGTATCAGACATGAACACTGAAGCTTTCTTT
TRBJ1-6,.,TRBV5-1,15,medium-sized,CASSLASGLNSPLHF,TGCGCCAGCAGCTTGGCTTCCGGGTTAAATTCACCCCTCCACTTT
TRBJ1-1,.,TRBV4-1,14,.,CASSYRATNTEAFF,TGCGCCAGCAGCTATCGCGCCACGAACACTGAAGCTTTCTTT
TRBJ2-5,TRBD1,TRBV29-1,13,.,CSVGRTGGETQYF,TGCAGCGTTGGAAGGACAGGGGGAGAGACCCAGTACTTC
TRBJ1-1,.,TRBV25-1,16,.,CASGRAGTSSSTEAFF,TGTGCCAGCGGTAGAGCGGGGACATCGAGTAGCACTGAAGCTTTCTTT
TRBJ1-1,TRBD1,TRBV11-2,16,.,CASSPGQGIQNTEAFF,TGTGCCAGCAGCCCTGGACAGGGAATACAAAACACTGAAGCTTTCTTT
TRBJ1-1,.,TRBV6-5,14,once,CASTDSGPFTEAFF,TGTGCCAGCACTGACTCGGGACCTTTCACTGAAGCTTTCTTT
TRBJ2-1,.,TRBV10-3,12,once,CAISEGRREQFF,TGTGCCATCAGCGAGGGTCGCAGGGAGCAGTTCTTC
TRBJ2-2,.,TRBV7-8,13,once,CASSSDSPGELFF,TGTGCCAGCAGCTCGGACAGCCCCGGGGAGCTGTTTTTT
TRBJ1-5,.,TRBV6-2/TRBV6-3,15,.,CASSYGRSYNQPQHF,TGTGCCAGCAGTTACGGGCGGAGTTACAATCAGCCCCAGCATTTT